This T cell receptor beta chain was recovered during a study of beta chain features in type 1 diabetes. General observations from the study: Any role of HLA type in TCRB rearrangement remained unresolved here.

Each of the CD4+ naive, central memory, regulatory and stem cell-like memory populations was sorted via CD45RO/CCR7/CD25/CD127/CD95/CD27. The V and J ends lost 1 base and 5 bases respectively, with 11 bases between them. From germline, CDR1 is SEHNR and CDR2 FQNEAQ (reference sequence). CDR3 length equals 15 residues. Expressed TCRB transcripts were sequenced, since all the RNA that had been isolated was reverse transcribed. Sequenced by immunoSEQ multiplex PCR; TCRdb stores in-frame clones only, minus some. Among roughly 140,000 clones, approximately 52% were seen once, and the ten largest hold under 0.45%. On this clone itself: Its target is not known.

Sequencing was done on a sample of Tregs from blood. The receptor's source is a man between 18 and 29 years old in good health. The gene calls are TRBV7-9 and TRBJ1-4, with TRBD1 as a possible D gene (5 bases). The CDR3: CASSLGTMRNEKLFF. For the CDR3, the DNA is TGTGCCAGCAGCTTAGGGACAATGCGGAATGAAAAACTGTTTTTT.